This TCR beta chain was recovered during a study of T cells in Graves' hyperthyroidism and ophthalmopathy. From RNA transcripts, TCR beta CDR3 regions were amplified. Carried out on the TCR CDR3, a first-round RT-PCR used the HTBI primer set. TCRdb analysed the multiplex PCR reads with MiXCR anew, one entry per CDR3 protein. Of about 590,000 distinct CDR3 sequences in the sample, around 16% were seen once. General study results and limits: Stable hyperthyroidism was separated from ophthalmopathy by a model based on 13 V-J features.

A word on this clonotype: Its antigen is still unknown.

Germline V CDR1 and CDR2: SGHRS, YFSETQ. CDR3 size: 14 residues. V was shortened by 4 bases and J by 7 bases, with 15 bases between the two germline ends. Sample: blood. The chain combines TRBV5-1 with TRBJ2-4; D unclear. The TCR sequence derives from a woman aged 30 to 39 with Graves' hyperthyroidism. The CDR3 DNA reads TGCGCCAGCAGCAACGGGCAGAAAGGGAACATTCAGTACTTC. Translated: CASSNGQKGNIQYF.